This passage covers 16 T cell receptor beta chains from one sample sequenced in a study of T cell changes during pregnancy in multiple sclerosis. Profiled with immunoSEQ multiplex PCR; TCRdb holds only in-frame clones, not every one. This table holds under 40,000 clones, almost 95% found once. The sample consisted of CD4+ T cells from peripheral blood mononuclear cells, taken in the third trimester of pregnancy. All receptors derive from a female donor in good health, enrolled as a control in a pregnancy study.

The rearrangement links TRBV6-1 to TRBJ2-3, with D perhaps TRBD1 (5 bases). The germline gives CDR1 MNHNS, CDR2 SASEGT. V lost 1 base to trimming and J lost 3 bases, with 17 bases between them. The CDR3 loop spans 17 amino acids. The CDR3, as DNA: TGTGCCAGCAGTGAAGTCAGGGTTTGGGAATCAACAGATACGCAGTATTTT. The encoded protein is CASSEVRVWESTDTQYF.

The gene calls are TRBV5-1 and TRBJ2-2, with a weak D call TRBD1 (6 bases). This CDR3 region has 16 residues. Trimming shortened V by 6 bases and J by 0 bases, and 15 bases separated the two germline ends. Germline V gene lookup returns CDR1 SGHRS and CDR2 YFSETQ. DNA for the CDR3: TGCGCCAGCACCAGTGGGGGCAGATCGAACACCGGGGAGCTGTTTTTT. Its translation: CASTSGGRSNTGELFF.

The DNA for the CDR3 is TGTGCCAGCAGCCCTGGACAGCTAAGTTCACCCCTCCACTTT. It codes for CASSPGQLSSPLHF. This sequence joins TRBV7-2 and TRBJ1-6; possible D gene TRBD1, 6 bases. The V end lost 5 bases, the J end lost 9 bases, and 14 bases lay between the germline ends. Germline values: CDR1 SGHTA, CDR2 FQGNSA. The CDR3 has 14 amino acids.

The gene calls are TRBV5-6 and TRBJ1-5, with D uncertain. The V end lost 0 bases, the J end lost 4 bases, and 8 bases lay between the germline ends. Germline V lookup: CDR1 SGHDT, CDR2 YYEEEE. The CDR3 consists of 14 residues. The chain's CDR3 is CASSLVGDNQPQHF. DNA for the CDR3: TGTGCCAGCAGCTTGGTGGGAGATAATCAGCCCCAGCATTTT.

This sequence joins TRBV4-3 and TRBJ2-3; TRBD1 agrees at 8 bases. Looked up from germline, CDR1 is LGHNA and CDR2 is YSLEER. The V and J ends lost 4 bases and 3 bases, in that order; junction bases with no gene match: 3. CDR3 size: 14 residues. CDR3 sequence reads: CASSPGQGTDTQYF. For the CDR3, the DNA is TGCGCCAGCAGCCCAGGACAGGGAACAGATACGCAGTATTTT.

The gene calls are TRBV5-1 and TRBJ2-7, with D possibly matching TRBD1 (6 bases). The CDR3 runs to 14 residues. CDR1 is SGHRS, CDR2 YFSETQ, per germline. V shed 0 bases and J shed 7 bases, with 14 bases lying between them. CDR3 coding DNA: TGCGCCAGCAGCTTGGGAGGGGGACCGATGGAGCAGTACTTC. As protein: CASSLGGGPMEQYF.

The chain uses TRBV5-6 and TRBJ1-1, with TRBD1 identical over 10 bases. Germline loops: CDR1 SGHDT, CDR2 YYEEEE. This CDR3 region has 15 residues. After removal of 4 bases from V and 3 bases from J, the junction contained 6 bases not matched to a gene. The CDR3 loop is CASSLRDRGYTEAFF. CDR3 DNA: TGTGCCAGCAGCCTCCGGGACAGGGGTTACACTGAAGCTTTCTTT.

The CDR3 DNA reads TGTGCCAGCAGCGCCGGAGGACAGGGGCCCTTCTCCTATAATTCACCCCTCCACTTT. Protein: CASSAGGQGPFSYNSPLHF. The genes are TRBV9 and TRBJ1-6, with 9 bases aligning to TRBD1. The CDR3 extends over 19 amino acids. From germline, CDR1 is SGDLS and CDR2 YYNGEE. V was pared by 3 bases and J by 0 bases, with 10 bases of the junction left unmatched.

This rearrangement joins TRBV6-6 to TRBJ2-7; 9 positions match TRBD1. Trimming at V came to 7 bases and at J to 2 bases, leaving 6 bases not matched to a gene. Per the germline V gene, CDR1 is MNHNY and CDR2 is SVGAGI (reference sequence). CDR3 size: 14 residues. The CDR3 coding sequence is TGTGCCAGCAACATGGACAGGGGAACCTACGAGCAGTACTTC. Amino acids: CASNMDRGTYEQYF.

The chain employs TRBV4-3 and TRBJ2-7; tentatively, D is TRBD2 (6 bases). The CDR3 loop spans 14 amino acids. The V and J ends lost 0 bases and 6 bases respectively, with 12 bases between them. Germline V gives CDR1 LGHNA, CDR2 YSLEER. The CDR3 nucleotides read TGCGCCAGCAGCCAAGATGCGGGACTGAGCGAGCAGTACTTC. Its protein product is CASSQDAGLSEQYF.

For this clone: The sample has other DNA sequences that encode this CDR3 too. The chain carries TRBV7-2 and TRBJ2-5; D remains ambiguous. This CDR3 comprises 12 residues. Trimming stripped 8 bases from V and 5 bases from J, with 12 bases between. The germline CDR1 and CDR2 sequences are SGHTA and FQGNSA. CDR3 nucleotide sequence: TGTGCCAGCTCTCCGTTGTTGGAGACCCAGTACTTC. As protein: CASSPLLETQYF. Supplemented by reference TRBV7-2 and TRBJ2-5, the full variable domain reads GAGVSQSPSNKVTEKGKDVELRCDPISGHTALYWYRQSLGQGLEFLIYFQGNSAPDKSGLPSDRFSAERTGGSVSTLTIQRTQQEDSAVYLCASSPLLETQYFGPGTRLLVL.

This rearrangement joins TRBV7-2 to TRBJ2-7; D call uncertain. The germline V gene has CDR1 SGHTA and CDR2 FQGNSA. This CDR3 contains 12 residues. V lost 7 bases, J lost 6 bases, and 13 bases lay in between. The CDR3 coding sequence is TGTGCCAGCACCCACATATCGGGCGAGCAGTACTTC. Translation: CASTHISGEQYF.

The CDR3 region has the DNA TGTGCCAGCACATTAGCTAACTATGGCTACACCTTC. Translated, it gives CASTLANYGYTF. This chain links TRBV6-6 with TRBJ1-2; D is unclear. Germline V CDR1 and CDR2: MNHNY, SVGAGI (reference sequence). Trimming took 7 bases from V and 0 from J, leaving 6 bases between them. The CDR3 is 12 residues long.

The V gene is TRBV7-2, the J gene TRBJ2-2; 9 bases match TRBD2. This CDR3 comprises 16 residues. V lost 8 bases and J lost 2; bases outside the gene matches: 9. CDR1 and CDR2 from the germline V gene are SGHTA and FQGNSA. The CDR3 DNA sequence: TGTGCCAGCGCCCCCATTAGCGGGGGAAACACCGGGGAGCTGTTTTTT. Translated: CASAPISGGNTGELFF. The complete variable domain, with remaining parts taken from reference TRBV7-2 and TRBJ2-2, reads GAGVSQSPSNKVTEKGKDVELRCDPISGHTALYWYRQSLGQGLEFLIYFQGNSAPDKSGLPSDRFSAERTGGSVSTLTIQRTQQEDSAVYLCASAPISGGNTGELFFGEGSRLTVL.

The chain couples TRBV7-2 to TRBJ2-2; a possible D gene is TRBD1 (6 bases). CDR1 is SGHTA, CDR2 FQGNSA, per germline. This CDR3 region has 13 residues. V gave up 6 bases and J gave up 8 bases, with 13 bases separating them. The CDR3 protein is CASRRDIRGELFF. CDR3 bases: TGTGCCAGCAGAAGGGACATAAGGGGGGAGCTGTTTTTT.

In its sample, this clone was seen once. CDR3 protein: CASRPRDSRSYNSPLHF. The CDR3 bases are TGTGCCAGCAGGCCGCGGGACTCCCGCTCCTATAATTCACCCCTCCACTTT. V is TRBV28 and J is TRBJ1-6; D possibly corresponds to TRBD1 (5 bases). The CDR3 length is 17 residues. V dropped 6 bases and J dropped 0 bases, with 15 bases sitting between them. The germline gives CDR1 MDHEN, CDR2 SYDVKM. Based on the CDR3 plus reference TRBV28 and TRBJ1-6, the full variable domain is DVKVTQSSRYLVKRTGEKVFLECVQDMDHENMFWYRQDPGLGLRLIYFSYDVKMKEKGDIPEGYSVSREKKERFSLILESASTNQTSMYLCASRPRDSRSYNSPLHFGNGTRLTVT.